Listed below are T cell receptor beta chains from one sample, sequenced in a study of blood T cell repertoires in COVID-19. Assay used: immunoSEQ multiplex PCR; TCRdb lists only in-frame clones, some missing. The repertoire consists of 200,000 or so clones, with about 80% occurring once and the leading ten covering about 15%. The sample taken for sequencing was peripheral blood. The receptor set was obtained from a young man with active or convalescent COVID-19. Each CDR3 is given without its conserved first and last residue.

J gene	V gene	CDR3 length	CDR3 protein
TRBJ2-7	TRBV7-2	13	ASSLRGTEIYEQY
TRBJ2-2	TRBV27	12	ASRWGGNTGELF
TRBJ2-3	TRBV19	13	ASSTSGSSTDTQY
TRBJ1-4	TRBV24-1	13	ATSDSGQSNEKLF
TRBJ2-2	TRBV9	15	ASSVGTGTGETGELF
TRBJ2-7	TRBV4-3	13	ASSQDLTGPYEQY
TRBJ2-3	TRBV24-1	14	ATSSTAQQTTDTQY
TRBJ1-1	TRBV5-1	12	ASSVDGGRAEAF
TRBJ1-1	TRBV30	17	AWSVLARGFAPANTEAF
TRBJ1-4	TRBV5-4	13	ASSWGQGTNEKLF
TRBJ1-1	TRBV11-2	13	ASSFLQGANTEAF
TRBJ1-2	TRBV15	15	ATSRDTLADSIYGYT
TRBJ1-2	TRBV7-9	15	ASSPLQGGQSNYGYT
TRBJ2-5	TRBV10-3	12	AIWRGRPQETQY
TRBJ2-5	TRBV24-1	12	ATSDGDRLETQY
TRBJ2-3	TRBV19	11	AISGGSTDTQY
TRBJ2-1	TRBV9	14	ASSVDRTGGDNEQF
TRBJ1-2	TRBV5-5	13	ASSATGTSNYGYT
TRBJ1-1	TRBV30	11	AWSVRGNTEAF
TRBJ2-3	TRBV3-1/TRBV3-2	9	ASGLTDTQY
TRBJ1-1	TRBV4-1	14	ASSQEGRGPNTEAF
TRBJ2-3	TRBV27	15	ASSLYGTSGGAYTQY
TRBJ1-2	TRBV15	10	ATSRQWRGYT